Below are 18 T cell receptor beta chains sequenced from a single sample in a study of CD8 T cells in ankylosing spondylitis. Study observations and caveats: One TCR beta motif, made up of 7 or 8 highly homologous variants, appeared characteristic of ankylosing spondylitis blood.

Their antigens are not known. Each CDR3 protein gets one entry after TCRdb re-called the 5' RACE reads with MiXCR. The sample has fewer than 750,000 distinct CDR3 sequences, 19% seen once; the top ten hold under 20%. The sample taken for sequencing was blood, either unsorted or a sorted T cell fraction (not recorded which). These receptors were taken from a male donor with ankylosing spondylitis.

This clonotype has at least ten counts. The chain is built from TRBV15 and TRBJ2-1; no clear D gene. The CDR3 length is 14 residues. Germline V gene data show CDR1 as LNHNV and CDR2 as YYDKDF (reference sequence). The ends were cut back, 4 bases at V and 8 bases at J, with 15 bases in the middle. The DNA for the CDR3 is TGTGCCACCAGCACCCGGTCGGTGGCTCATGAGCAGTTCTTC. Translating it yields CATSTRSVAHEQFF.

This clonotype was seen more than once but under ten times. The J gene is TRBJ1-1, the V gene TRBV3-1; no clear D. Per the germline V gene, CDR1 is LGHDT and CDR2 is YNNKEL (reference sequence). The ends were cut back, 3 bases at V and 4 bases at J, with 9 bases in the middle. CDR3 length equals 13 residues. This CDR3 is CASSHGVGTEAFF. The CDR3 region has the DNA TGTGCCAGCAGCCATGGGGTCGGCACTGAAGCTTTCTTT.

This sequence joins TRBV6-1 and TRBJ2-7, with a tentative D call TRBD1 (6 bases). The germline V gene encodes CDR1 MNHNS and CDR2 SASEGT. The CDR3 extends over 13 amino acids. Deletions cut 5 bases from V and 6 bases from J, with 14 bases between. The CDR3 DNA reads TGTGCCAGCAGTCCAATCCTACAGGGCGAGCAGTACTTC. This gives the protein CASSPILQGEQYF.

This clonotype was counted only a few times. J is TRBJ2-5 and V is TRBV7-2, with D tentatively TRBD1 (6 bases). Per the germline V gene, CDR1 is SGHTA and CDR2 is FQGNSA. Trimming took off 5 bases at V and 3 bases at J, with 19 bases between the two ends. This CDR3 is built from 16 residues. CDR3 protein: CASSLQDSELEETQYF. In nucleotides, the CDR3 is TGTGCCAGCAGCCTCCAGGACAGCGAGCTAGAAGAGACCCAGTACTTC.

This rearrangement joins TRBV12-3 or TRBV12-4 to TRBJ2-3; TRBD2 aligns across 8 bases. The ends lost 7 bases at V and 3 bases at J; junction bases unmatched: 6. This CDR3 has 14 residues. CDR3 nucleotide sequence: TGTGCCAGCACCCGGACTAGCAGGACAGATACGCAGTATTTT. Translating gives CASTRTSRTDTQYF.

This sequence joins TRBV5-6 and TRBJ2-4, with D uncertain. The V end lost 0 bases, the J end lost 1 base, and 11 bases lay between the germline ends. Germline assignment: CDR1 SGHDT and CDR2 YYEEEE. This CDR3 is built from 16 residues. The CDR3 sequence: CASSLAGRDAKNIQYF. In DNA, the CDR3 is TGTGCCAGCAGCTTGGCCGGCCGAGACGCCAAAAACATTCAGTACTTC.

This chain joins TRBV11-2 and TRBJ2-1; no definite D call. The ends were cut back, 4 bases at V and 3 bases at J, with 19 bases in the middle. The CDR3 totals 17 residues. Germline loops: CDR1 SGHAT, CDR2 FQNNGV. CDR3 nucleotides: TGTGCCAGCAGCTCTCTAGTGGGCAACTTGTACTACAATGAGCAGTTCTTC. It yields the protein CASSSLVGNLYYNEQFF.

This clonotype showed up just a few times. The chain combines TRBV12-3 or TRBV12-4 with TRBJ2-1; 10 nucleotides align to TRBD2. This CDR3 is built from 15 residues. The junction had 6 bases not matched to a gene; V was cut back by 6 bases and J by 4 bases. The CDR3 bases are TGTGCCAGCAGGATACGGACTAGCGGATACAATGAGCAGTTCTTC. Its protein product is CASRIRTSGYNEQFF.

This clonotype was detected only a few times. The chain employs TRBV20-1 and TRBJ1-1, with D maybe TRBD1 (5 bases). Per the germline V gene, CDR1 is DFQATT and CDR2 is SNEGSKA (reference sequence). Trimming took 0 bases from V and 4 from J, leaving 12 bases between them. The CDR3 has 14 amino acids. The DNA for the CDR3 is TGCAGTGCTAGAGATAGTCAGGGCCTCACTGAAGCTTTCTTT. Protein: CSARDSQGLTEAFF.

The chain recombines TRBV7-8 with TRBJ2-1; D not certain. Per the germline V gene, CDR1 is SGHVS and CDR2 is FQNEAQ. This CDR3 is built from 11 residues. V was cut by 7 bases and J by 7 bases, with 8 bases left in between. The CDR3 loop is CASNFKNEQFF. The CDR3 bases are TGTGCCAGCAACTTCAAAAATGAGCAGTTCTTC.

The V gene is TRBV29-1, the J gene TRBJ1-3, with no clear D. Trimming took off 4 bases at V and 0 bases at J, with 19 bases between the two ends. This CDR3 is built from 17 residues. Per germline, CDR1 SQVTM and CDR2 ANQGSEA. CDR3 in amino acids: CSVVWVGQKNSGNTIYF. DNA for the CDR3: TGCAGCGTTGTCTGGGTTGGGCAGAAGAACTCTGGAAACACCATATATTTT.

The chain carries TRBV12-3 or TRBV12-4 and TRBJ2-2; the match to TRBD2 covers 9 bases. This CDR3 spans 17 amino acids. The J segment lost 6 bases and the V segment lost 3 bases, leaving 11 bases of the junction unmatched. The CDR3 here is CASSLSAGGPLSGELFF. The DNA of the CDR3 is TGTGCCAGCAGTTTGTCGGCGGGAGGGCCCTTATCCGGGGAGCTGTTTTTT.

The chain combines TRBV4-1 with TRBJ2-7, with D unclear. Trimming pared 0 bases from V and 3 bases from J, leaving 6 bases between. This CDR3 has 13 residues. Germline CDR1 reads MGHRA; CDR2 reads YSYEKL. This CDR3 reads CASSQDPNYEQYF. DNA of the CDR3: TGCGCCAGCAGCCAAGATCCGAACTACGAGCAGTACTTC.

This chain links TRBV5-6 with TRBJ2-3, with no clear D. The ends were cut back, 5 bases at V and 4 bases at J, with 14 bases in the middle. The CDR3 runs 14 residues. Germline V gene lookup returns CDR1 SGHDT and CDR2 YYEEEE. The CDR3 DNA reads TGTGCCAGCAGTGCGGCGTGGAGTTCAGATACGCAGTATTTT. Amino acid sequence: CASSAAWSSDTQYF. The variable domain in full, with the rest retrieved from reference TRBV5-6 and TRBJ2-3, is DAGVTQSPTHLIKTRGQQVTLRCSPKSGHDTVSWYQQALGQGPQFIFQYYEEEERQRGNFPDRFSGHQFPNYSSELNVNALLLGDSALYLCASSAAWSSDTQYFGPGTRLTVL.

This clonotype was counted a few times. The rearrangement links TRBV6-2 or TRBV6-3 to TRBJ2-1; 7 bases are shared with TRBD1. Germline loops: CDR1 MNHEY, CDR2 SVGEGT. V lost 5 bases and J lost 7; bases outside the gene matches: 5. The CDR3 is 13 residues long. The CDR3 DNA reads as TGTGCCAGCAGTACACAGGGGTGGAATGAGCAGTTCTTC. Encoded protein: CASSTQGWNEQFF.

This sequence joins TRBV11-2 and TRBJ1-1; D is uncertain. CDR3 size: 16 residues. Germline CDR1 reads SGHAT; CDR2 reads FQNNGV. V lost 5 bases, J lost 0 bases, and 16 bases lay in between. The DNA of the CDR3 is TGTGCCAGCAGCCCCAGTCGAGATAGGATGAACACTGAAGCTTTCTTT. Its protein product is CASSPSRDRMNTEAFF.

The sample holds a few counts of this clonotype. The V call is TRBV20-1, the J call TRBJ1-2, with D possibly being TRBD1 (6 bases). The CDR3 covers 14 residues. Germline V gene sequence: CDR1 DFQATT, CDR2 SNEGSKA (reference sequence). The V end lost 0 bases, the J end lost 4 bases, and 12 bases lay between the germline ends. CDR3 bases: TGCAGTGCTAGAGAAACAGGGCTGGGCTATGGCTACACCTTC. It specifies CSARETGLGYGYTF.

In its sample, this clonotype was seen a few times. In DNA form, the CDR3 reads TGCAGCGTCTTAGACGGGGCGGCAGGCAATCAGCCCCAGCATTTT. The encoded protein is CSVLDGAAGNQPQHF. The rearrangement joins TRBV29-1 to TRBJ1-5; perhaps TRBD1 as D (5 bases). This CDR3 is 15 amino acids long. V lost 6 bases, J lost 2 bases, and 17 bases lay in between. Germline CDR1 and CDR2: SQVTM and ANQGSEA.